This section outlines one TCR beta chain sequence together with its context. Measured with immunoSEQ multiplex PCR; TCRdb has only the in-frame clones, and not every one. The table has tens of thousands of clones, about 89% seen once. The record originates from a study of T cell responses to AZD1222 COVID-19 vaccine. With 7 bases removed from V and 6 bases from J, the gap between germline ends came to 21 bases. Germline CDR1 MNHEY, CDR2 SVGEGT. This CDR3 has 16 amino acids. The chain couples TRBV6-2 or TRBV6-3 to TRBJ2-2, with TRBD1 as a possible D gene (6 bases). The sample in question was peripheral blood, obtained 28 days after the second AZD1222 dose. The sequence was collected from an adult who received the AZD1222 COVID-19 vaccine. The CDR3 protein is CASNPDPGQLAGELFF. CDR3 nucleotides: TGTGCCAGCAACCCTGACCCCGGACAGTTGGCCGGGGAGCTGTTTTTT.